Listed below are T cell receptor beta chains from one sample, sequenced in a study of technical replicates of blood from a handful of donors. Assay used: immunoSEQ multiplex PCR; TCRdb lists only in-frame clones, some missing. The profile shows roughly 80,000 clones, approximately 91% of them singletons. The sample was T cells isolated from PBMCs. The origin of the receptors is a human donor in good health. Both conserved end residues are part of each CDR3. A D gene is named only where the DNA matches it firmly. Clone size is not always given. Where it is, it says once, few, many or a class for expanded clones.

v_gene	j_gene	d_gene	abundance	CDR3nt	CDR3aa
TRBV6-5	TRBJ2-1	TRBD2	NA	TGTGCCACCCGACTAGCGGGAAGCGGTGAGCAGTTCTTC	CATRLAGSGEQFF
TRBV5-6	TRBJ1-5	NA	NA	TGTGCCAGCAGCTCGAGTCCTGGGGGGAATCAGCCCCAGCATTTT	CASSSSPGGNQPQHF
TRBV10-3	TRBJ1-1	NA	NA	TGTGCCATCAGGTGGGAGGTCATGGGATGGAACACTGAAGCTTTCTTT	CAIRWEVMGWNTEAFF
TRBV19	TRBJ2-1	TRBD2	NA	TGTGCCAGTAGTATGCCTAGCGGGAGGGTGTACAATGAGCAGTTCTTC	CASSMPSGRVYNEQFF
TRBV6-5	TRBJ1-3	NA	NA	TGTGCCAGCAGCATCGGGAACTCTGGAAACACCATATATTTT	CASSIGNSGNTIYF
TRBV7-2	TRBJ1-1	NA	NA	TGTGCCAGCAGCTTAGTGCCGGGGAACACTGAAGCTTTCTTT	CASSLVPGNTEAFF
TRBV6-4	TRBJ2-1	TRBD2	NA	TGTGCCAGCAGTGATCTGGGAGGGAGGAATGAGCAGTTCTTC	CASSDLGGRNEQFF
TRBV6-6	TRBJ1-5	TRBD1	NA	TGTGCCAGCAGGCCAGGGGGATTGAATCAGCCCCAGCATTTT	CASRPGGLNQPQHF
TRBV7-9	TRBJ2-1	NA	NA	TGTGCCAGCAACCGAGGTTATGAGCAGTTCTTC	CASNRGYEQFF
TRBV10-2	TRBJ2-1	NA	medium-sized	TGCGCCAGCAGTGAGCGGGAGAACAATGAGCAGTTCTTC	CASSERENNEQFF
TRBV7-2	TRBJ1-2	NA	NA	TGTGCCAGCAGCTTAAACGGTATCGGGCAGGGTATAAATGGCTACACCTTC	CASSLNGIGQGINGYTF
TRBV11-2	TRBJ1-1	NA	NA	TGTGCCAGCAGCTCACTATCTAACACTGAAGCTTTCTTT	CASSSLSNTEAFF
TRBV5-6	TRBJ1-2	TRBD1	NA	TGTGCCAGCAGCTCGACAGGGAGGAGCTATGGCTACACCTTC	CASSSTGRSYGYTF
TRBV30	TRBJ2-7	NA	once	TGTGCCTGGACTGGAGGGGAGTACGAGCAGTACTTC	CAWTGGEYEQYF
TRBV7-9	TRBJ1-1	NA	NA	TGTGCCAGCAGCTTACATTCGGATAGAGCGTCGGCTTTCTTT	CASSLHSDRASAFF
TRBV19	TRBJ2-3	TRBD1	NA	TGTGCCACCGCGACCGGGACAGGGGCAGATACGCAGTATTTT	CATATGTGADTQYF
TRBV4-1	TRBJ2-7	TRBD2	NA	TGCGCCAGCAGCCCGCGGGAGGGCCTGAGCTACGAGCAGTACTTC	CASSPREGLSYEQYF
TRBV7-7	TRBJ2-1	TRBD1	NA	TGTGCTAGCACCCCGACAGGGAGCAATGAGCAGTTCTTC	CASTPTGSNEQFF
TRBV15	TRBJ1-1	NA	NA	TGTGCCACCAGCGTTTGGGGAGCCACTGAAGCTTTCTTT	CATSVWGATEAFF
TRBV6-6	TRBJ1-1	TRBD1	NA	TGTGCCAGCAGTTACTCGCAGACAGGGGAGGCTTTCTTT	CASSYSQTGEAFF
TRBV30	TRBJ2-1	TRBD2	NA	TGTGCCTGGAGTGTAAGTGGGCGGGCTAGCGGGGCATACAATGAGCAGTTCTTC	CAWSVSGRASGAYNEQFF
TRBV29-1	TRBJ2-7	NA	NA	TGCAGCGCGGAGGACGGCCCCTACGAGCAGTACTTC	CSAEDGPYEQYF
TRBV19	TRBJ1-1	NA	NA	TGTGCCAGTAGTCAGCAGGGTAACACTGAAGCTTTCTTT	CASSQQGNTEAFF
TRBV4-2	TRBJ1-2	NA	NA	TGTGCCAGCAGCCAAGAGGAACAGGAGGGAGGCTACACCTTC	CASSQEEQEGGYTF
TRBV5-1	TRBJ2-3	TRBD1	once	TGCGCCAGCAGCCCCCGGACAGGGGGCGCGGAAGATACGCAGTATTTT	CASSPRTGGAEDTQYF
TRBV27	TRBJ1-5	NA	NA	TGTGCCAGCAGTCCCCGGGCCGGAGGTGGGCCCCAGCATTTT	CASSPRAGGGPQHF
TRBV4-1	TRBJ2-3	TRBD2	once	TGCGCCAGCAGCCAAGCCTCCTCCGGGACTAGCTACACAGATACGCAGTATTTT	CASSQASSGTSYTDTQYF
TRBV18	TRBJ1-5	TRBD1	NA	TGTGCCAGCTCAGACAGGGTTGACCAGCCCCAGCATTTT	CASSDRVDQPQHF
TRBV9	TRBJ2-3	TRBD2	NA	TGTGCCAGCAGCCCTAGCACTAGCGGGAGCGGAGATACGCAGTATTTT	CASSPSTSGSGDTQYF
TRBV2	TRBJ2-3	TRBD2	NA	TGTGCCAGCAGCGTTAGCCTCGGAGCGGGAGTCCCAGATACGCAGTATTTT	CASSVSLGAGVPDTQYF
TRBV13	TRBJ1-1	NA	NA	TGTGCCAGCAGCCTGCGGACAGACAGTACCACTGAAGCTTTCTTT	CASSLRTDSTTEAFF
TRBV28	TRBJ1-1	TRBD1	few	TGTGCCAGCAGTTTAAACAGGGGGCTCGCTGAAGCTTTCTTT	CASSLNRGLAEAFF
TRBV9	TRBJ2-3	NA	NA	TGTGCCAGCAGCCCGGACTCAGATACGCAGTATTTT	CASSPDSDTQYF
TRBV7-9	TRBJ2-3	TRBD1	NA	TGTGCCAGCAGCTTTAACGACAGGGCCACAGATACGCAGTATTTT	CASSFNDRATDTQYF
TRBV28	TRBJ2-7	NA	NA	TGTGCCAGCAGTATGCTTACTAGCTCCTACGAGCAGTACTTC	CASSMLTSSYEQYF
TRBV27	TRBJ2-7	TRBD2	NA	TGTGCCAGCAGTTGGGGAACTAGCGGGAGGAGTACATACGAGCAGTACTTC	CASSWGTSGRSTYEQYF
TRBV28	TRBJ1-5	NA	NA	TGTGCCAGCAGCCCGCGGGGTTGGCCCCAGCATTTT	CASSPRGWPQHF
TRBV7-9	TRBJ1-1	NA	few	TGTGCCAGCAGCTTACTCGTTCCTGAAGCTTTCTTT	CASSLLVPEAFF